This TCR beta chain is drawn from a study of T cell clones after liver transplantation (dated by TCRdb to between 2018 and 2021). Context from the whole study: ITN030ST, the source of the samples, was a randomized trial that attempted immunosuppression withdrawal within 2 years of liver transplantation. Donor-reactive T cell clones were identified by TCRbeta sequencing following a pre-transplant mixed lymphocyte reaction and were subsequently tracked in post-transplant blood. Third party-reactive TCRbeta sequences were also identified from pre-transplant MLRs to serve as an antigen-independent comparator for donor-reactive sequences. Of the eight recipients, a few were HCV-positive, while the remaining recipients had been transplanted for non-autoimmune, non-viral indications. The subjects received no induction therapy and were kept on standard immunosuppression until randomization at 12-24 months post-transplant. Tolerance was defined as complete withdrawal of immunosuppression for at least one year without a rise in liver enzymes beyond twice the upper limit of normal. Blood samples were collected pre-transplant, pre-randomization before withdrawal, and post-randomization after either complete withdrawal or failed withdrawal. The studied cohort comprised 8 liver transplant recipients, 3 classified as tolerant and 5 as non-tolerant. General conclusions and limits of the study: In two subjects, low numbers of available donor cells limited the measurable donor-reactive repertoire. When repertoire turnover was accounted for, significantly reduced detection of donor-reactive sequences was found in 7 of 8 subjects for CD4 and in 8 of 8 subjects for CD8. A greater decline was seen for donor-reactive sequences than for third party-reactive sequences, suggesting partial antigen-specific deletion unrelated to withdrawal success. Circulating donor-reactive CD4 TCRbeta sequences fell significantly post-transplant in most of the 8 subjects, irrespective of tolerance or HCV status. Because allograft tissue specimens were not available, migration of donor-reactive T cells into the graft, rather than deletion, may have occurred. The conclusions were preliminary, being limited by small, heterogeneous patient numbers and by non-standardized post-transplant time points.

As for this clone: Its antigen specificity is not known. Per-base quality was not reported, and no clone a single base away is much larger than it.

The V and J ends are trimmed by 5 bases and 3 bases, leaving 20 bases between them. The CDR3 sequence holds 16 residues, the cysteine and phenylalanine included. The retained sequence is limited to the CDR3, 48 bases, with the frame set at the first base. Based on the germline V gene (reference sequence), the CDR1 and CDR2 sequences are MNHEY and SMNVEV. Unstimulated PBMCs, after thawing, were stained for CD3, CD4 and CD8 and then FACS-sorted into CD3+CD4+ and CD3+CD8+ populations. Randomization to immunosuppression withdrawal applied to every one of the 8 studied subjects. Genomic DNA was isolated with the Qiagen DNeasy Blood and Tissue Kit. Using immunoSEQ, frozen genomic DNA was subjected to high-throughput TCRbeta CDR3 sequencing, a process that included PCR amplification, mapping, bias correction and internal controls. The authors' analysis ran thus. Only productive rearrangements were retained, with each unique TCRbeta sequence defined by its CDR3 nucleotide sequence together with its V and J gene. For classification of a sequence as donor-reactive, at least 5-fold expansion in CFSE-low cells relative to unstimulated pre-transplant cells and a frequency of at least 0.01% were required. Per-subject minimum frequency thresholds, based on the lowest-template unstimulated sample, ensured at least 90% detection power. Jensen-Shannon divergence between the top 1000 TCRbeta sequences post- versus pre-transplant served as the measure of repertoire turnover. Changes in detection of donor-reactive sequences were tested with two-sided Fisher's exact tests. This is the immuneACCESS table as TCRdb keeps it, with only in-frame sequences that have V and J called. A part of the clones is gone; compared with another copy, unresolved V genes explain less than half, and the rest is unexplained. V and J calls and clone size are copied from that table; D and trimming were computed from the DNA. Recorded for this sample are 45,000 to 60,000 clones; roughly 90% of them occurred a single time. The biggest ten clones account for approximately 15% of the sample.

Source: CD8+ T cells from blood, taken 12 months after liver transplant. The chain is encoded by TRBV27 joined to TRBJ2-7, and TRBD2 may be the D gene, going by 6 matching bases. The receptor's source is a human patient who received a liver transplant. Some T cells seen after a transplant may have their origin in the graft donor. The CDR3 corresponds to CASSPPSGAGGYEQYF. The nucleotide sequence is TGTGCCAGCAGTCCCCCTAGTGGAGCGGGCGGCTACGAGCAGTACTTC.